Only a few counts were recorded for the clone carrying this T cell receptor beta chain. CDR3 size: 19 residues. After removal of 7 bases from V and 7 bases from J, the junction contained 24 bases not matched to a gene. Germline CDR1 reads SQVTM; CDR2 reads ANQGSEA. These data originate in a study of T-cell reconstitution after alpha-beta-depleted transplantation in children. The library targeted TCRbeta and was prepared with unique molecular identifiers. Via MiXCR, TCRdb re-called the PCR reads, giving one row per CDR3 protein. The sample lists about 400,000 distinct CDR3 sequences; 15% to 20% were seen once.

The sequencing here drew on PBMCs, mostly from graft donor cells, taken 360 days after TCRalphabeta/CD19-depleted stem cell transplant. This chain links TRBV29-1 with TRBJ2-3; 12 bases align to TRBD1. This clonotype originated in a boy under two years old who had a stem cell transplant for Wiskott-Aldrich syndrome, so the T cells may come from the graft donor. The CDR3 sequence is CSGWGTGGPSGTRIHTQYF. For the CDR3, the DNA is TGCAGCGGCTGGGGGACAGGGGGCCCATCCGGGACTAGAATCCATACGCAGTATTTT.